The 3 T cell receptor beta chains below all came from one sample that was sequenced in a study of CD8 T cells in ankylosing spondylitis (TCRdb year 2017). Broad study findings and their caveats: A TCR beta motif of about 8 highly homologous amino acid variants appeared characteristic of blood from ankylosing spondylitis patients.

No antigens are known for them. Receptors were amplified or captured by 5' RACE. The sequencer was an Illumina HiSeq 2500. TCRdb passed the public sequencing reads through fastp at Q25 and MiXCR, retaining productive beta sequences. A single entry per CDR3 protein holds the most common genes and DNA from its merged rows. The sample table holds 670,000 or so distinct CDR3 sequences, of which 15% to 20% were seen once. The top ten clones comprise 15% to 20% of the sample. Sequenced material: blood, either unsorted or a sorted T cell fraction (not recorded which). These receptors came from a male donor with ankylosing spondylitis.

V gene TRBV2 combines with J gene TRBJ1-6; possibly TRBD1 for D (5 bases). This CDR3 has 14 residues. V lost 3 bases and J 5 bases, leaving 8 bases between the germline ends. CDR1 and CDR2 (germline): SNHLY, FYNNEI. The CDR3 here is CASSDGTHNSPLHF. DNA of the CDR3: TGTGCCAGCAGTGACGGGACCCATAATTCACCCCTCCACTTT.

Written as DNA, the CDR3 is TGTGCCAGCAGCCGCCTCGTGAATTCACCCCTCCACTTT. Translation gives CASSRLVNSPLHF. This chain uses TRBV14 with TRBJ1-6; D not resolved. Germline CDR1 and CDR2: SGHDN and FVKESK. Trimming took off 4 bases at V and 7 bases at J, with 8 bases between the two ends. This CDR3 contains 13 residues. Together with reference TRBV14 and TRBJ1-6, the CDR3 gives the full variable domain: EAGVTQFPSHSVIEKGQTVTLRCDPISGHDNLYWYRRVMGKEIKFLLHFVKESKQDESGMPNNRFLAERTGGTYSTLKVQPAELEDSGVYFCASSRLVNSPLHFGNGTRLTVT.

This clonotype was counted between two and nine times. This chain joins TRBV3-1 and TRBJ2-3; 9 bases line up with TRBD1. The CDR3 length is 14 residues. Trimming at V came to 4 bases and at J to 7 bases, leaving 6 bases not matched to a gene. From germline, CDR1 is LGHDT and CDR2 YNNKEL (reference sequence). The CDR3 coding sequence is TGTGCCAGCAGCCCCCGGGACAGGGATAATACGCAGTATTTT. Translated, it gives CASSPRDRDNTQYF.